The table lists the clone carrying this T cell receptor beta chain with many counts. Antigen unknown. This record belongs to a study of regulatory T cells in long-lasting Graves disease. Overall study results and limits: Limited sample numbers may have lowered accuracy. There was favoring of TRBV28, TRBJ1-2 and TRBJ2-5 in persistent disease.

The time point: newly diagnosed GD, antithyroid drugs for less than 3 months. From PBMCs, RNA was extracted and then used to make the TCR library. EDTA tubes received about 9.2 milliliters of collected peripheral blood. Through Arm-PCR of CDR3 regions and iRepertoire HTBI primers, TCR beta libraries were built. TCRdb used MiXCR to reprocess the multiplex PCR reads, holding one entry per CDR3 protein. The repertoire consists of fewer than 350,000 distinct CDR3 sequences, with 18% occurring once and the leading ten covering roughly 40%. V lost 0 bases to trimming and J lost 0 bases, with 12 bases between them. The germline V gene encodes CDR1 KGHSH and CDR2 LQKENI. CDR3 length equals 17 residues.

The receptor was isolated from a female donor with Graves disease. Here the sequenced sample was peripheral blood mononuclear cells (PBMCs), taken at new diagnosis, from a patient treated with antithyroid drugs. The rearrangement uses TRBV18 and TRBJ2-1, with a tentative D call TRBD2 (5 bases). CDR3: CASSPPKGRSSYNEQFF. The CDR3 bases are TGTGCCAGCTCACCACCTAAAGGGAGAAGCTCCTACAATGAGCAGTTCTTC. The whole variable domain, remainder taken from reference TRBV18 and TRBJ2-1, is NAGVMQNPRHLVRRRGQEARLRCSPMKGHSHVYWYRQLPEEGLKFMVYLQKENIIDESGMPKERFSAEFPKEGPSILRIQQVVRGDSAAYFCASSPPKGRSSYNEQFFGPGTRLTVL.